Shown below are 18 T cell receptor beta chains from a single sample sequenced in a study of blood T cell repertoires in COVID-19. Profiled with immunoSEQ multiplex PCR; TCRdb holds only in-frame clones, not every one. The sample holds about 41,000 clones; 88% are singletons and the top ten take roughly 5%. The source material was peripheral blood. These receptors all stem from a human donor in a cohort sampled during active COVID-19.

CDR3 in DNA: TGTGCCAGCAGAACTAGCGTTGACTCCGGGGAGCTGTTTTTT. Amino acid sequence: CASRTSVDSGELFF. This sequence joins TRBV6-5 and TRBJ2-2; 7 bases fit TRBD2. CDR3 length: 14 amino acids. The J segment lost 6 bases and the V segment lost 6 bases, leaving 7 bases of the junction unmatched. CDR1 is MNHEY, CDR2 SVGAGI, per germline.

The chain links TRBV28 to TRBJ2-7, with TRBD2 identical over 7 bases. The V segment lost 2 bases and the J segment 7 bases; nucleotides outside the gene matches: 11. This CDR3 is 15 amino acids long. CDR1 and CDR2 (germline): MDHEN, SYDVKM. The CDR3, as DNA: TGTGCCAGCAGTTTAGGAAATACGGGAGGTAAAGAGCAGTACTTC. The encoded protein is CASSLGNTGGKEQYF.

This clone was seen a few times. J is TRBJ1-1 and V is TRBV5-1, with 8 bases lining up with TRBD1. J was trimmed by 6 bases and V by 1 base; bases with no gene match: 5. Germline V lookup: CDR1 SGHRS, CDR2 YFSETQ. The CDR3 totals 14 residues. CDR3 protein: CASSLQGQGSEAFF. The CDR3 DNA reads as TGCGCCAGCAGCTTGCAAGGACAGGGCTCTGAAGCTTTCTTT.

The chain uses TRBV14 and TRBJ2-7; 8 nucleotides line up with TRBD1. The CDR3 is made up of 17 amino acids. Germline CDR1 and CDR2: SGHDN and FVKESK. The V segment lost 6 bases and the J segment 2 bases; nucleotides outside the gene matches: 15. The CDR3 nucleotides read TGTGCCAGCAGTAACGGACAGGGAGCGCGGGATCCCTACGAGCAGTACTTC. Amino acids: CASSNGQGARDPYEQYF.

This chain connects TRBV28 to TRBJ1-2; 7 nucleotides match TRBD1. V lost 3 bases, J lost 8 bases, and 6 bases stayed unmatched. The CDR3 spans 13 residues. Germline lookup yields CDR1 MDHEN and CDR2 SYDVKM. The DNA of the CDR3 is TGTGCCAGCAGTTTGGTGACAGGGTTCGGCTACACCTTC. This codes for CASSLVTGFGYTF.

This rearrangement joins TRBV30 to TRBJ2-1; 7 bases agree with TRBD1. Germline trimming cut 6 bases from V and 1 base from J; bases unmatched to any gene: 0. The length of the CDR3 is 12 residues. Germline V CDR1 and CDR2: GTSNPN, SVGIG (reference sequence). The CDR3 DNA sequence: TGTGCCTGCAGGGGGTCCTACAATGAGCAGTTCTTC. Amino acid sequence: CACRGSYNEQFF.

V usage is TRBV28 and J usage is TRBJ2-2; D is possibly TRBD2 (5 bases). Germline V gives CDR1 MDHEN, CDR2 SYDVKM. CDR3 length equals 13 residues. Trimming removed 6 bases from V and 5 bases from J, with 10 bases in between. The CDR3 is CASSLGSTGELFF. Written as DNA, the CDR3 is TGTGCCAGCAGCTTGGGGAGTACCGGGGAGCTGTTTTTT.

This clone appeared once. The gene calls are TRBV2 and TRBJ1-4; D remains unclear. This CDR3 is 13 amino acids long. CDR1 is SNHLY and CDR2 is FYNNEI in the germline V gene. V dropped 8 bases and J dropped 1 base, with 8 bases sitting between them. The DNA of the CDR3 is TGTGCCAGCCGGGGTCAAACTAATGAAAAACTGTTTTTT. It is translated as CASRGQTNEKLFF.

The V call is TRBV7-8, the J call TRBJ2-1; 9 bases match TRBD2. Looked up from germline, CDR1 is SGHVS and CDR2 is FQNEAQ. This CDR3 has 14 residues. V gave up 2 bases and J gave up 8 bases; unmatched junction bases: 4. The CDR3 DNA sequence: TGTGCCAGCAGCTTAACCCAGCGGGAGGATGAGCAGTTCTTC. Translation gives CASSLTQREDEQFF. The full variable domain, completed using reference TRBV7-8 and TRBJ2-1, is GAGVSQSPRYKVAKRGQDVALRCDPISGHVSLFWYQQALGQGPEFLTYFQNEAQLDKSGLPSDRFFAERPEGSVSTLKIQRTQQEDSAVYLCASSLTQREDEQFFGPGTRLTVL.

As to this clone: One end of the junction is discordant with germline, which a read error may explain. The J gene is TRBJ2-1, the V gene TRBV7-9; maybe TRBD2 (6 bases). CDR1 is SEHNR and CDR2 is FQNEAQ in the germline V gene (reference sequence). The CDR3 extends over 12 amino acids. In DNA form, the CDR3 reads TGCGTGGGGCGGGAAGCCTCCAATGAGCAGTTCTTC. It is translated as CVGREASNEQFF.

V usage is TRBV21-1 and J usage is TRBJ2-3; whether TRBD2, the table's D call, matches the DNA was not checked. TRBV21-1 is deemed a pseudogene. The CDR3 totals 17 residues. CDR3 residues: CASSKVGLAGGCDTQYF. The DNA of the CDR3 is TGTGCCAGCAGCAAAGTGGGACTAGCGGGAGGTTGCGATACGCAGTATTTT.

J is TRBJ2-7 and V is TRBV10-3; 10 positions agree with TRBD1. Germline V gives CDR1 ENHRY, CDR2 SYGVKD. J lost 5 bases, V lost 5 bases, and 6 bases had no gene match. The CDR3 totals 14 residues. The CDR3 is CAISPGTGANEQYF. CDR3 DNA: TGTGCCATCAGTCCCGGGACAGGGGCGAACGAGCAGTACTTC.

The chain links TRBV13 to TRBJ1-1; tentative D call: TRBD1 (5 bases). Germline CDR1 and CDR2: PRHDT and FYEKMQ (reference sequence). The CDR3 has 14 amino acids. V was trimmed by 5 bases and J by 1 base, leaving 11 bases between them. CDR3 amino acids: CASSAPTENTEAFF. The CDR3 nucleotides are TGTGCCAGCAGCGCTCCGACAGAGAACACTGAAGCTTTCTTT.

The chain carries TRBV6-6 and TRBJ2-3; maybe TRBD2 (6 bases). The V gene's germline CDR1 is MNHNY and CDR2 SVGAGI (reference sequence). The length of the CDR3 is 13 residues. V was pared by 4 bases and J by 4 bases, with 9 bases between. For the CDR3, the DNA is TGTGCCAGCAGTTTACTAGCTGCAGATACGCAGTATTTT. This gives the protein CASSLLAADTQYF.

The chain combines TRBV7-9 with TRBJ1-1; D call uncertain. Germline lookup yields CDR1 SEHNR and CDR2 FQNEAQ (reference sequence). Deletions cut 7 bases from V and 1 base from J, with 16 bases between. The CDR3 runs 15 residues. The CDR3: CASIKLIAENTEAFF. As DNA, the CDR3 is TGTGCCAGCATCAAGCTTATTGCGGAGAACACTGAAGCTTTCTTT.

CDR3 region: CASSLVVTDQETQYF. The CDR3 DNA is TGTGCCAGCAGCTTGGTTGTGACAGACCAAGAGACCCAGTACTTC. The V and J genes are TRBV5-5 and TRBJ2-5; maybe TRBD1 (5 bases). This CDR3 has 15 residues. V lost 0 bases and J lost 0, with 9 bases in between. Germline V gives CDR1 SGHKS, CDR2 YYEKEE (reference sequence).

The chain recombines TRBV4-1 with TRBJ1-6; 10 bases match TRBD1. Germline CDR1 MGHRA, CDR2 YSYEKL. With V trimmed by 4 bases and J by 12 bases, 15 bases remained unmatched. The CDR3 totals 17 residues. CDR3 loop: CASSPRQGAPTWGPLHF. DNA of the CDR3: TGCGCCAGCAGCCCAAGACAGGGGGCGCCGACTTGGGGACCCCTCCACTTT.

The chain is built from TRBV18 and TRBJ1-1; 11 nucleotides match TRBD1. CDR3 size: 18 residues. J gave up 2 bases and V 1 base, and 9 bases lay outside the gene matches. The germline gives CDR1 KGHSH, CDR2 LQKENI. This chain's CDR3 is CASSPQMGTGGSNTEAFF. DNA for the CDR3: TGTGCCAGCTCACCACAAATGGGGACAGGGGGATCCAACACTGAAGCTTTCTTT.